Following are 26 T cell receptor beta chains from one sample sequenced in a study of T-cell memory formation after mild COVID-19. MiXCR, applied by TCRdb to the 5' RACE reads, yields one record per CDR3 protein. The data hold around 90,000 distinct CDR3 sequences, with about 12% observed a single time. The sample comprised PBMCs or a T cell subset sorted from them (not recorded which). The receptors were gathered from an adult woman who had mild COVID-19 (a few samples of this study predate the infection). Cell type and time point are not known.

This clonotype was observed many times. The V gene is TRBV7-9, the J gene TRBJ2-1, with D possibly matching TRBD1 (5 bases). The CDR3 runs to 15 residues. Germline assignment: CDR1 SEHNR and CDR2 FQNEAQ (reference sequence). Trimming pared 5 bases from V and 2 bases from J, leaving 13 bases between. The CDR3 here is CASSLRQSPYNEQFF. As DNA, the CDR3 is TGTGCCAGCAGCCTGAGACAGTCCCCCTACAATGAGCAGTTCTTC.

This clonotype was detected only a few times. This CDR3 is CASSPTGGGYNEQFF. In DNA form, the CDR3 reads TGCGCCAGCAGCCCGACAGGGGGCGGCTACAATGAGCAGTTCTTC. The J gene is TRBJ2-1, the V gene TRBV5-1; TRBD1 matches 10 bases. Germline CDR1 reads SGHRS; CDR2 reads YFSETQ. V was pared by 4 bases and J by 3 bases, with 4 bases of the junction left unmatched. The CDR3 covers 15 residues.

This clonotype was counted a few times. The chain uses TRBV12-3 or TRBV12-4 and TRBJ2-1; 9 nucleotides align to TRBD2. V was pared by 1 base and J by 6 bases, with 4 bases of the junction left unmatched. The CDR3 spans 15 residues. The CDR3 DNA follows: TGTGCCAGCAGTTTAGGCGGGGGGGCTAGCAATGAGCAGTTCTTC. Encoded protein: CASSLGGGASNEQFF.

This clonotype was counted between two and nine times. The CDR3 protein is CSARSPTSYEQYF. As DNA, the CDR3 is TGCAGTGCTAGATCCCCGACCTCCTACGAGCAGTACTTC. The J gene is TRBJ2-7, the V gene TRBV20-1; no clear D gene. Trimming removed 2 bases at V and 0 bases at J, with 8 bases between. This CDR3 is built from 13 residues. CDR1 is DFQATT and CDR2 is SNEGSKA in the germline V gene (reference sequence).

The sample holds a few counts of this clonotype. V usage is TRBV6-5 and J usage is TRBJ2-5, with 7 bases aligning to TRBD1. CDR1 is MNHEY, CDR2 SVGAGI, per germline. The CDR3 runs to 15 residues. The ends lost 6 bases at V and 5 bases at J; junction bases unmatched: 12. The CDR3 reads CASSKRQGRRETQYF. The CDR3 bases are TGTGCCAGCAGCAAACGACAGGGCCGGCGCGAGACCCAGTACTTC.

The chain has TRBV4-1 and TRBJ2-7; the match to TRBD2 covers 10 bases. After removal of 3 bases from V and 0 bases from J, the junction contained 8 bases not matched to a gene. This CDR3 is 17 amino acids long. Germline V gene sequence: CDR1 MGHRA, CDR2 YSYEKL. CDR3 sequence reads: CASSQTLAGEISYEQYF. DNA for the CDR3: TGCGCCAGCAGCCAGACTCTAGCGGGAGAGATCTCCTACGAGCAGTACTTC.

This clonotype was seen many times. Germline is not matched at one junction end, which may reflect a read error. The chain employs TRBV28 and TRBJ2-1; a possible D gene is TRBD1 (6 bases). The CDR3 extends over 13 amino acids. Germline CDR1 reads MDHEN; CDR2 reads SYDVKM. The CDR3 is CAHQQGSYNEQFF. CDR3 nucleotide sequence: TGCGCACACCAACAGGGTTCCTACAATGAGCAGTTCTTC.

This chain links TRBV29-1 with TRBJ2-1, with no clear D. The CDR3 runs 11 residues. Germline CDR1 and CDR2: SQVTM and ANQGSEA. Trimming pared 2 bases from V and 12 bases from J, leaving 11 bases between. The CDR3 region has the DNA TGCAGCGTTGAACCCCCCCCGGGGCAGTTCTTC. Amino acids: CSVEPPPGQFF.

This chain uses TRBV6-5 with TRBJ1-1; D ambiguous. The V end was cut by 8 bases, the J end by 4 bases, with 17 bases between. Per the germline V gene, CDR1 is MNHEY and CDR2 is SVGAGI. This CDR3 region has 14 residues. CDR3 sequence (DNA): TGTGCCAGCTTTGGGGTACACCTGGGCACTGAAGCTTTCTTT. Its protein product is CASFGVHLGTEAFF.

This clonotype was detected only a few times. The chain employs TRBV6-5 and TRBJ2-1, with D perhaps matching TRBD1 (6 bases). Germline lookup yields CDR1 MNHEY and CDR2 SVGAGI. Trimming pared 0 bases from V and 7 bases from J, leaving 7 bases between. This CDR3 contains 13 residues. The CDR3 region has the DNA TGTGCCAGCAGTTACTCCACAGGGAATGAGCAGTTCTTC. Amino acids: CASSYSTGNEQFF.

This clonotype was observed a few times. J is TRBJ2-1 and V is TRBV4-3; 7 bases fit TRBD1. The ends lost 1 base at V and 2 bases at J; junction bases unmatched: 5. CDR1 is LGHNA, CDR2 YSLEER, per germline. This CDR3 spans 16 amino acids. This CDR3 is CASSQASGTAYNEQFF. The CDR3 region has the DNA TGCGCCAGCAGCCAAGCATCAGGGACAGCCTACAATGAGCAGTTCTTC.

The chain has TRBV4-1 and TRBJ2-3; 9 nucleotides agree with TRBD1. J lost 4 bases, V lost 0 bases, and 5 bases had no gene match. This CDR3 is built from 16 residues. Germline loops: CDR1 MGHRA, CDR2 YSYEKL. The CDR3 is CASSQDRDRAADTQYF. The CDR3 nucleotides are TGCGCCAGCAGCCAAGACCGGGACAGGGCAGCAGATACGCAGTATTTT.

This rearrangement joins TRBV6-2 or TRBV6-3 to TRBJ2-3; 7 positions match TRBD2. This CDR3 has 14 residues. The V segment lost 7 bases and the J segment 0 bases; nucleotides outside the gene matches: 4. CDR1 MNHEY and CDR2 SVGEGT come from the germline V gene. The CDR3 loop reads CASMGGWSTDTQYF. The CDR3 DNA is TGTGCCAGCATGGGAGGGTGGAGCACAGATACGCAGTATTTT.

In this sample, this clonotype turned up many times. The J gene is TRBJ2-3, the V gene TRBV3-1; 8 bases match TRBD2. Germline trimming cut 1 base from V and 4 bases from J; bases unmatched to any gene: 7. Germline V gene data show CDR1 as LGHDT and CDR2 as YNNKEL (reference sequence). The CDR3 sequence is 16 residues long. CDR3 protein: CASSQVSGVSADTQYF. The DNA of the CDR3 is TGTGCCAGCAGCCAAGTTAGCGGGGTTTCGGCAGATACGCAGTATTTT.

V and J are TRBV5-1 and TRBJ1-6; D may be TRBD1 (6 bases). The length of the CDR3 is 17 residues. CDR1 is SGHRS and CDR2 is YFSETQ in the germline V gene. The V end lost 0 bases, the J end lost 3 bases, and 13 bases lay between the germline ends. The CDR3 DNA reads as TGCGCCAGCAGCTTGGAGGGGGGCAGGTTCTATAATTCACCCCTCCACTTT. Its translation: CASSLEGGRFYNSPLHF.

This clonotype was observed a handful of times. The CDR3 DNA reads TGCAGTGCTCCTCCGACGGAAAGCTCCTACGAGCAGTACTTC. This translates into CSAPPTESSYEQYF. The J gene is TRBJ2-7, the V gene TRBV20-1; no definite D call. This CDR3 is 14 amino acids long. V shed 5 bases and J shed 0 bases, with 14 bases lying between them. CDR1 is DFQATT, CDR2 SNEGSKA, per germline (reference sequence).

V usage is TRBV4-1 and J usage is TRBJ2-7; D could derive from TRBD1 or TRBD2 (6 bases each). CDR1 and CDR2 from the germline V gene are MGHRA and YSYEKL. Trimming left V 0 bases short and J 3 bases short, with 12 bases between. This CDR3 region has 15 residues. CDR3 protein: CASSQEGGAFYEQYF. The CDR3 DNA reads as TGCGCCAGCAGCCAAGAGGGGGGCGCCTTCTACGAGCAGTACTTC.

This clonotype was seen more than once but under ten times. The V and J genes are TRBV3-1 and TRBJ2-2; D call uncertain. CDR3 size: 11 residues. The V end lost 5 bases, the J end lost 13 bases, and 11 bases lay between the germline ends. Germline-derived CDR1 and CDR2 are LGHDT and YNNKEL (reference sequence). In nucleotides, the CDR3 is TGTGCCAGCAGCGGTGCTGGAACGCTGTTTTTT. It specifies CASSGAGTLFF. Full variable domain (missing parts from reference TRBV3-1 and TRBJ2-2): DTAVSQTPKYLVTQMGNDKSIKCEQNLGHDTMYWYKQDSKKFLKIMFSYNNKELIINETVPNRFSPKSPDKAHLNLHINSLELGDSAVYFCASSGAGTLFFGEGSRLTVL.

The J gene is TRBJ1-5, the V gene TRBV4-2, with 11 bases that match TRBD1. In germline, CDR1 is LGHNA, CDR2 YNFKEQ. CDR3 length: 16 amino acids. Trimming cost V 1 base and J 5 bases; bases outside gene matches: 4. CDR3 amino acids: CASSQGTGGPYQPQHF. The CDR3 nucleotides read TGTGCCAGCAGCCAAGGGACAGGGGGCCCTTATCAGCCCCAGCATTTT.

This clonotype was seen only a few times. The V call is TRBV2, the J call TRBJ2-7; 9 bases agree with TRBD1. V lost 7 bases to trimming and J lost 6 bases; unmatched junction nucleotides: 13. CDR1 is SNHLY, CDR2 FYNNEI, per germline. The CDR3 extends over 15 amino acids. The CDR3 DNA reads TGTGCCAGCACCCCTCCCGGGACAGGGTTGGTCGAGCAGTACTTC. As protein: CASTPPGTGLVEQYF.

Ten or more counts support this clonotype. V and J are TRBV7-9 and TRBJ2-2; perhaps TRBD2 as D (7 bases). Trimming removed 5 bases from V and 7 bases from J, with 20 bases in between. In germline, CDR1 is SEHNR, CDR2 FQNEAQ (reference sequence). This CDR3 is 16 amino acids long. The CDR3 nucleotides are TGTGCCAGCAGCCCCTCGCCCGGGGGGACATTCGGGGAGCTGTTTTTT. It specifies CASSPSPGGTFGELFF. The whole variable domain, filled in from reference TRBV7-9 and TRBJ2-2, reads DTGVSQNPRHKITKRGQNVTFRCDPISEHNRLYWYRQTLGQGPEFLTYFQNEAQLEKSRLLSDRFSAERPKGSFSTLEIQRTEQGDSAMYLCASSPSPGGTFGELFFGEGSRLTVL.

The gene calls are TRBV29-1 and TRBJ2-5; tentatively, D is TRBD1 (5 bases). The CDR3 runs to 17 residues. Germline CDR1 reads SQVTM; CDR2 reads ANQGSEA. V lost 4 bases, J lost 9 bases, and 30 bases lay in between. CDR3 nucleotide sequence: TGCAGCGTTGTTCCTCTCCAGGGCCCCAGGATCCGGGCTCCCCAGTACTTC. Its translation is CSVVPLQGPRIRAPQYF.

This chain links TRBV19 with TRBJ2-3, with 9 bases aligning to TRBD1. The V segment lost 7 bases and the J segment 2 bases; nucleotides outside the gene matches: 7. This CDR3 region has 15 residues. Germline assignment: CDR1 LNHDA and CDR2 SQIVND (reference sequence). The CDR3 sequence is CASTLGQGPTDTQYF. CDR3 bases: TGTGCCAGTACCTTGGGACAGGGACCCACAGATACGCAGTATTTT.

This clonotype occurred a few times. This chain connects TRBV7-3 to TRBJ1-1; D unclear. With 5 bases removed from V and 5 bases from J, the gap between germline ends came to 18 bases. Looked up from germline, CDR1 is SGHTA and CDR2 is FQGTGA. The CDR3 runs to 15 residues. CDR3 sequence reads: CASSPTVGPGTEAFF. CDR3 DNA sequence: TGTGCCAGCAGCCCAACCGTTGGACCTGGGACTGAAGCTTTCTTT.

This clonotype was found a few times. The chain carries TRBV24-1 and TRBJ2-7; 8 positions agree with TRBD1. The CDR3 has 16 amino acids. Trimming cost V 4 bases and J 4 bases; bases outside gene matches: 11. Germline assignment: CDR1 KGHDR and CDR2 SFDVKD. DNA for the CDR3: TGTGCCACCAGTGAGGAGAGAGACAGGGGTGTATACGAGCAGTACTTC. Translating gives CATSEERDRGVYEQYF.

V and J are TRBV6-5 and TRBJ1-2; unclear D gene. Trimming removed 4 bases at V and 7 bases at J, with 7 bases between. Germline V CDR1 and CDR2: MNHEY, SVGAGI. The CDR3 runs 11 residues. The CDR3 DNA follows: TGTGCCAGCAGTTCCCACAGTGGCTACACCTTC. Amino acids: CASSSHSGYTF.